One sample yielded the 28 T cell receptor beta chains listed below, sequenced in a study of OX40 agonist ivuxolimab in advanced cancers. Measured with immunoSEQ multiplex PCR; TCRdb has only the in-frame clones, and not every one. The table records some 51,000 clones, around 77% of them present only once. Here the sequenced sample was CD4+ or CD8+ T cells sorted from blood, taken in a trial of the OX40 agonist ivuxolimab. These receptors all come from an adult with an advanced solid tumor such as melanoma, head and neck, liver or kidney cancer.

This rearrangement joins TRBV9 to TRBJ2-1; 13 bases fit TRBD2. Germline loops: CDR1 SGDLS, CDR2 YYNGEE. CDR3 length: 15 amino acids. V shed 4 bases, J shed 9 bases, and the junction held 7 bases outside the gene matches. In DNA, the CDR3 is TGTGCCAGCAGCCCCCGCGGACTAGCGGGAGTTGAGCAGTTCTTC. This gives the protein CASSPRGLAGVEQFF.

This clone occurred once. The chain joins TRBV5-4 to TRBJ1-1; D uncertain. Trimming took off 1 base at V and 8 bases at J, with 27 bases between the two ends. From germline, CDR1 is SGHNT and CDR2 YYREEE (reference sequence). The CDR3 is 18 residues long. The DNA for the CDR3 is TGTGCCAGCAGCTTGAGGGAAACCCGCACGGTGCGGGGTGGGGAAGCTTTCTTT. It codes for CASSLRETRTVRGGEAFF.

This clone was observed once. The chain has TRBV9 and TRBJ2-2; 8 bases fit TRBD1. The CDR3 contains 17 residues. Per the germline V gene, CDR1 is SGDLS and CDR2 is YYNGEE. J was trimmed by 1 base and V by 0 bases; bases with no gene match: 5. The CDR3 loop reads CASSVGPGTGNTGELFF. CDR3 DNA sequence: TGTGCCAGCAGCGTAGGACCCGGGACAGGGAACACCGGGGAGCTGTTTTTT.

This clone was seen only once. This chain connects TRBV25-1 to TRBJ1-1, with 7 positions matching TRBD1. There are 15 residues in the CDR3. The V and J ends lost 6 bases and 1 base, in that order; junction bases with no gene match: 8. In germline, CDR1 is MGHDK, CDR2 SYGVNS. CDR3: CASRRTGGGNTEAFF. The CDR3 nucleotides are TGTGCCAGCAGACGGACAGGCGGTGGGAACACTGAAGCTTTCTTT.

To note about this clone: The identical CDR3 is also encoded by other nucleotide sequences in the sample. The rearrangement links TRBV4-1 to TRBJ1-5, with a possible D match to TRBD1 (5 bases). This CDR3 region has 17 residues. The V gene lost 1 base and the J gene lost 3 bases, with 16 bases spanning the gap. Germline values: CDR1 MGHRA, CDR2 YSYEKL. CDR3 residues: CASSQGHGGGVNQPQHF. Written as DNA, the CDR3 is TGCGCCAGCAGCCAAGGTCACGGCGGGGGAGTCAATCAGCCCCAGCATTTT.

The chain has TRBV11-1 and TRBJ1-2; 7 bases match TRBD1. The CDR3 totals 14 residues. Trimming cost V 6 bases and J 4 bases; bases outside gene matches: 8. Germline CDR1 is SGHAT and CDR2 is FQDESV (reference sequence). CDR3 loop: CASSQTGQSYGYTF. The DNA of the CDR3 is TGTGCCAGCAGTCAGACGGGACAGTCCTATGGCTACACCTTC.

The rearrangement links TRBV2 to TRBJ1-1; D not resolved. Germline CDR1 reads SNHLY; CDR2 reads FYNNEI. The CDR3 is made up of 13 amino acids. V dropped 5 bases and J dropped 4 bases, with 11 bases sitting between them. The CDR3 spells CASSRLIVTEAFF. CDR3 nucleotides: TGTGCCAGCAGTAGGTTGATAGTCACTGAAGCTTTCTTT.

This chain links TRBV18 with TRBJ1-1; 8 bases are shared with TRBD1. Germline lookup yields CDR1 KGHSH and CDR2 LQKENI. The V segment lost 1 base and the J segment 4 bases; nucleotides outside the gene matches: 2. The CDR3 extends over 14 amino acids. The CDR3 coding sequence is TGTGCCAGCTCACCACGTCAGGGGGCCACTGAAGCTTTCTTT. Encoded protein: CASSPRQGATEAFF.

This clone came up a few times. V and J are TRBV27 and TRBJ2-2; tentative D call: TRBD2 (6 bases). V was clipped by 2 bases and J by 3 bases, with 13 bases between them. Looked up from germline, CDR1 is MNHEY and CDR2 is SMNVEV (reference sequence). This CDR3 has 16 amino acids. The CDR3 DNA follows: TGTGCCAGCAGTTTACGGGGGTTGTTGGACACCGGGGAGCTGTTTTTT. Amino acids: CASSLRGLLDTGELFF.

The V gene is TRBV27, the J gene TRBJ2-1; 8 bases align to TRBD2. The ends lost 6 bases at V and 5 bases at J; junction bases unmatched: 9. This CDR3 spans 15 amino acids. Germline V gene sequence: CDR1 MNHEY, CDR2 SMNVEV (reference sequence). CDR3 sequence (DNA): TGTGCCAGCAGCCGCCAACTAGCGGCCCACAATGAGCAGTTCTTC. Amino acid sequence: CASSRQLAAHNEQFF.

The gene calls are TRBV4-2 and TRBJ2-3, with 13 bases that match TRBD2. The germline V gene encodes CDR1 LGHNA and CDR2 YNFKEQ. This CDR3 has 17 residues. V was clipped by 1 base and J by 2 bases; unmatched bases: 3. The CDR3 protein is CASSQVGTSGNTDTQYF. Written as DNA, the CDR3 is TGTGCCAGCAGCCAAGTAGGGACTAGCGGGAACACAGATACGCAGTATTTT.

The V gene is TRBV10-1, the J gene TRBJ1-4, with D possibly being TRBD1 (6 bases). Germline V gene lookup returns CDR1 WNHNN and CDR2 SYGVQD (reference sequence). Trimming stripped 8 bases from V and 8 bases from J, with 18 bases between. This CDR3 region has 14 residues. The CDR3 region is CASSTWGAPEKLFF. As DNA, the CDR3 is TGCGCCAGCTCGACCTGGGGGGCGCCCGAAAAACTGTTTTTT.

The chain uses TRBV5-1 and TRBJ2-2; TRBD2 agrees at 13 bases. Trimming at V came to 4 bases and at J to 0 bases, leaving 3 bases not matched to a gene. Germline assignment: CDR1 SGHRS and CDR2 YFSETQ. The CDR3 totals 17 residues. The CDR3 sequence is CASSRGTSGANTGELFF. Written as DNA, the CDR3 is TGCGCCAGCAGCCGTGGGACTAGCGGGGCGAACACCGGGGAGCTGTTTTTT.

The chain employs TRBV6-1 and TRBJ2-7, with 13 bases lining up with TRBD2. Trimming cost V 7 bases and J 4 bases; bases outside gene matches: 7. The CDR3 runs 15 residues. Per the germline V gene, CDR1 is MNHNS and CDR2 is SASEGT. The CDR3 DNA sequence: TGTGCCAGCACCACTAGCGGGAGGGCCACTTACGAGCAGTACTTC. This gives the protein CASTTSGRATYEQYF.

The CDR3: CASSLSGVQPQHF. In DNA, the CDR3 is TGTGCCAGCAGTTTATCTGGGGTTCAGCCCCAGCATTTT. The chain combines TRBV28 with TRBJ1-5, with D hard to call. V lost 1 base and J 6 bases, leaving 7 bases between the germline ends. Germline V gives CDR1 MDHEN, CDR2 SYDVKM. This CDR3 has 13 amino acids. Combining the CDR3 with reference TRBV28 and TRBJ1-5 gives the whole variable domain DVKVTQSSRYLVKRTGEKVFLECVQDMDHENMFWYRQDPGLGLRLIYFSYDVKMKEKGDIPEGYSVSREKKERFSLILESASTNQTSMYLCASSLSGVQPQHFGDGTRLSIL.

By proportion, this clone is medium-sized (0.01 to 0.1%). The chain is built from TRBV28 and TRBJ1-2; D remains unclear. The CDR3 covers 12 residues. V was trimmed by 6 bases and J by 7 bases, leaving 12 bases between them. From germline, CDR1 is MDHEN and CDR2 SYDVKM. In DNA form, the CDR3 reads TGTGCCAGCAGCCGCATAGGTCGTGGCTACACCTTC. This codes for CASSRIGRGYTF.

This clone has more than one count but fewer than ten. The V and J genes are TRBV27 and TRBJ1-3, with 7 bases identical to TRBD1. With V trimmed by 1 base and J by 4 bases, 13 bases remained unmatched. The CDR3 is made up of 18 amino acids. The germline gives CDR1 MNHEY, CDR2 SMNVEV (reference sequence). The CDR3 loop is CASSLYPPRQGPGNTIYF. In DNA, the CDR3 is TGTGCCAGCAGTTTATACCCCCCAAGACAGGGACCGGGAAACACCATATATTTT.

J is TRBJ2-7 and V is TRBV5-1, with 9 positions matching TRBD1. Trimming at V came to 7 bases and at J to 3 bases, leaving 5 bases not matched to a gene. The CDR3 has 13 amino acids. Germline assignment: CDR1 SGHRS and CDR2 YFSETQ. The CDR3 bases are TGCGCCAGCCGAAGGACAGGGGACTACGAGCAGTACTTC. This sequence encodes CASRRTGDYEQYF.

The CDR3 protein is CAIRGQGNYEQYF. The CDR3 region has the DNA TGTGCCATCAGGGGACAGGGAAACTACGAGCAGTACTTC. This chain links TRBV10-3 with TRBJ2-7; 9 nucleotides agree with TRBD1. Trimming cost V 6 bases and J 3 bases; bases outside gene matches: 3. The CDR3 runs 13 residues. The germline CDR1 and CDR2 sequences are ENHRY and SYGVKD.

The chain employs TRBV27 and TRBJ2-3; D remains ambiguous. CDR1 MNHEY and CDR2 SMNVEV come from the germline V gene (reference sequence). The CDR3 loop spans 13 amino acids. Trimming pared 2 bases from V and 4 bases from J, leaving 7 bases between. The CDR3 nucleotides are TGTGCCAGCAGTTTAGGTAACCCAGATACGCAGTATTTT. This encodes CASSLGNPDTQYF.

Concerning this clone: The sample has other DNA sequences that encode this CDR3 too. The CDR3 loop is CASSSGTSGVYNEQFF. The DNA of the CDR3 is TGTGCCAGCAGCTCAGGGACTAGCGGGGTTTACAATGAGCAGTTCTTC. The chain recombines TRBV5-4 with TRBJ2-1; 13 nucleotides agree with TRBD2. The germline V gene has CDR1 SGHNT and CDR2 YYREEE (reference sequence). The ends lost 3 bases at V and 4 bases at J; junction bases unmatched: 4. The CDR3 covers 16 residues.

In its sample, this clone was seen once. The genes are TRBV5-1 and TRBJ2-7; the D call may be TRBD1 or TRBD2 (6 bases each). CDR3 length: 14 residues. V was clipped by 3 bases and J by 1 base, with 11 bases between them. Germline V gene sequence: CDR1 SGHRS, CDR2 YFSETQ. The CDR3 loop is CASSWGALSYEQYF. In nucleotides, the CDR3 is TGCGCCAGCAGCTGGGGGGCCCTATCCTACGAGCAGTACTTC.

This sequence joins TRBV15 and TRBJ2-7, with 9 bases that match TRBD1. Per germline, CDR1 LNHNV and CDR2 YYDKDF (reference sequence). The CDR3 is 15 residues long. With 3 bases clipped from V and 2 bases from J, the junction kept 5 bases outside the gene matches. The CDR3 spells CATSSWTGATYEQYF. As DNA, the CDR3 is TGTGCCACCAGCAGCTGGACAGGGGCCACCTACGAGCAGTACTTC.

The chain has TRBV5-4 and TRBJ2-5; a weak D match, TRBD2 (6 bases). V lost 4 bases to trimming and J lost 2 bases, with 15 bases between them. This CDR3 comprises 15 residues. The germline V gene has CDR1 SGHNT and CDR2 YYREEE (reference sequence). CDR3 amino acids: CASSVFLAKQETQYF. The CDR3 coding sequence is TGTGCCAGCAGCGTGTTTCTAGCGAAACAAGAGACCCAGTACTTC.

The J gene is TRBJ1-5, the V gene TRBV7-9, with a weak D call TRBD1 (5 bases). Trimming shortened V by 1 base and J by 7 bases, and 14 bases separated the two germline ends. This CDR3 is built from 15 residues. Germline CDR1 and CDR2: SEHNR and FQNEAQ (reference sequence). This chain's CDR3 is CASSLDPDRGQPQHF. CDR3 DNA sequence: TGTGCCAGCAGCTTAGACCCAGACCGGGGCCAGCCCCAGCATTTT.

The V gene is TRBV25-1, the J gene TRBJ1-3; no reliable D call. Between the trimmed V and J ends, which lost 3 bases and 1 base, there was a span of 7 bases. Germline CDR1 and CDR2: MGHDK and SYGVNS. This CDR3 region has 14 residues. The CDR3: CASSDARSGNTIYF. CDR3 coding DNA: TGTGCCAGCAGTGATGCTCGGTCTGGAAACACCATATATTTT. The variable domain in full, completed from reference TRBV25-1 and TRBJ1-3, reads EADIYQTPRYLVIGTGKKITLECSQTMGHDKMYWYQQDPGMELHLIHYSYGVNSTEKGDLSSESTVSRIRTEHFPLTLESARPSHTSQYLCASSDARSGNTIYFGEGSWLTVV.

This CDR3 is CASSLRRPSNTEAFF. The CDR3 DNA follows: TGCGCCAGCAGTCTCAGGAGACCGTCGAACACTGAAGCTTTCTTT. This chain links TRBV5-1 with TRBJ1-1; D is unclear. Deletions cut 5 bases from V and 1 base from J, with 15 bases between. The CDR3 consists of 15 residues. CDR1 is SGHRS, CDR2 YFSETQ, per germline.

This chain's CDR3 is CASSHRDLVTGELFF. The CDR3 region has the DNA TGTGCCAGCAGCCACCGGGACTTAGTCACCGGGGAGCTGTTTTTT. The V and J genes are TRBV6-5 and TRBJ2-2; maybe TRBD2 (6 bases). V was shortened by 6 bases and J by 4 bases, with 15 bases between the two germline ends. There are 15 residues in the CDR3. From germline, CDR1 is MNHEY and CDR2 SVGAGI.